The entry that follows covers one T cell receptor (beta chain) sequence. What it binds is not known. Authors' analysis steps: ImmunoSEQ sequences covered only the junction and lacked quality scores; filtering therefore differed. Assay used: immunoSEQ multiplex PCR; TCRdb lists only in-frame clones, some missing. The V and J calls and the clone size are those of that table, but D and trimming were determined from the DNA. The table has over 2 million clones, 80% to 95% seen once. The data stem from a study of shared clonotypes between healthy human individuals. V trimming: 0 bases; J trimming: 6 bases; junction bases outside the gene matches: 1. Germline V CDR1 and CDR2: MNHNY, SVGAGI (reference sequence). This CDR3 spans 13 amino acids. Study results and caveats: Generation probabilities of non-shared clonotypes were lower (relative to those shared by all four donors).

The chain uses TRBV6-6 and TRBJ2-7; 8 nucleotides agree with TRBD1. The clonotype originates from a man aged 18 to 30 in good health. Some clones in this sample may be carry-over from other donors' samples. The sequenced sample was naive CD4+ T cells from PBMCs. Subset specified: CD45RA+ positively selected. Here the CDR3 DNA reads TGTGCCAGCAGTTACTCGGACAGGGTCGAGCAGTACTTC. Translated, it gives CASSYSDRVEQYF.